This entry describes one T cell receptor (beta chain). The data belong to a study of blood T cells in healthy people across ages. V lost 2 bases and J lost 4, with 13 bases in between. Per the germline V gene, CDR1 is MNHNS and CDR2 is SASEGT. This CDR3 has 15 residues. Together with a sample-barcoded 5' primer, a J-beta primer mix was included in a second PCR lasting about 7 to 11 cycles. In TCRdb, the 5' RACE reads were re-called with MiXCR into one record per CDR3 protein. The table has some 900,000 distinct CDR3 sequences, about 48% seen once. Input material: blood. The rearrangement joins TRBV6-1 to TRBJ2-3; D remains unclear. The clonotype originates from a man aged 30 to 45 in good health. CDR3 loop: CASSEYVGSPDTQYF. CDR3 bases: TGTGCCAGCAGTGAATATGTAGGTAGTCCAGATACGCAGTATTTT.